The subject of this entry is one T cell receptor (beta chain). Its antigen target is currently unknown. No per-base quality is available; no much larger clone lies one base away. The CDR3 goes from the cysteine to the phenylalanine over 16 residues. CDR3 DNA only is kept here, 48 bases in frame from base 1. Taken from the germline V gene, the CDR1 and CDR2 loops are SGHDT and YYEEEE. For this chain, trimming is 4 bases at the V end and 3 bases at the J end, and the number of junction bases without a gene match is 8. The cohort consisted of 600 to 750 healthy bone marrow donors. Cohort members were all nominally healthy when sampled, although unrecorded immune exposures were likely present. The donor tested CMV seropositive, placing the donor among the approximately 310 seropositive members of the cohort. Each donor provided a peripheral blood sample, and peripheral blood mononuclear cells were used for TCR beta sequencing. The Qiagen DNeasy Blood Extraction Kit was used to extract genomic DNA from the blood cell samples.

The sample is drawn from a study of cytomegalovirus exposure and HLA in healthy donors (TCRdb year 2017). Concerning the study at large: An earlier analysis of roughly 610 of the donors reported approximately 300 Gb of sequence data and 95 million to 140 million unique TCR beta sequences obtained from 150 million to 200 million T cells. Roughly 310 gigabases of sequencing data and approximately 84 million unique TCR sequences were included in an early release covering about 600 HLA-typed donors. Among the roughly 400 genotyped donors, approximately 76% belonged to the genetic ancestry cluster associated with self-reported Caucasian donors. The study aimed to test whether signatures of past pathogen exposure could be identified by cataloging public T cell receptors. Using immunosequencing, the study profiled T cell repertoires from 666 subjects and related those repertoires to cytomegalovirus serostatus. Along with the approximately 700-subject first cohort, a separate validation cohort of over a hundred different subjects was used. The study combined high-throughput TCR immunosequencing, statistical association of individual TCRs with disease status, and machine learning to predict cytomegalovirus infection status. A later analysis re-analyzed previously published TCR beta repertoires from approximately 700 donors and added high-resolution HLA genotyping to study TCR occurrence patterns. In the later analysis, no new phenotypic data were used to find candidate immune exposures; instead, reliance was placed on TCR beta sequences and their occurrence across donors. An earlier analysis of about 620 of the donors applied high-throughput TCR beta sequencing to assess whether each TCR beta V gene segment acted as functional or pseudogenic. Alongside the repertoire data, information on donor age, sex, ethnicity and CMV serostatus was compiled. A later genetic analysis took genome-wide SNP genotypes for about three fifths of the 666 donors and used that subset as a discovery cohort. All discovery cohort repertoires had been generated on a single sequencing platform. HLA typing included class I and class II loci at four-digit resolution. The number of typed donors differed by locus: about 629-630 for A, B, C, DRB1 and DQB1; approximately 540 for DQA1; over 600 for DPA1; and about 470 for DPB1. Several DR-DQ haplotypes were handled as single units for association and clustering because linkage in the cohort was strong. Across about 370 genotyped donors of the cohort, an average of about 200,000 unique TCR beta nucleotide sequences per donor were sequenced, and roughly a sixth of those sequences were non-productive. The paper as a whole reports these results and caveats: A total of 164 TCR beta chains were listed by the study as associated with cytomegalovirus. The classifier was reported to diagnose cytomegalovirus status with high specificity and sensitivity in both the original and validation cohorts. Most TCR sequences were observed very rarely across donors, whereas some public TCRs were present in many individuals. According to a later genetic analysis, donors in an Asian-associated ancestry cluster had fewer N-insertions in productive TCRs than the roughly 700-donor mean. Because the 87-base-pair reads could not distinguish some IMGT-functional V segments, including TRBV6-2 and TRBV6-3, those segments were excluded. A later analysis found that TCR association rates varied across HLA loci, with DRB1 alleles showing the most associated TCRs and HLA-C alleles the fewest. Linkage disequilibrium might explain the correlated functional status among segregating V segments, but an unknown experimental factor could not be excluded. In a later analysis, more than 15,000 TCR beta sequences were associated with specific HLA alleles at a false discovery rate of 0.05. A later analysis found that most CMV-associated TCR beta chains appeared HLA-restricted, with HLA associations seemingly driven largely by CMV exposure. Roughly uniform sequencing depth across donors was assumed in presence/absence analyses, although this assumption may not hold. A further reported finding was that TCR beta sequences accurately predicted the HLA-A and HLA-B alleles for most subjects in the first cohort. It was suggested by the authors that the approach could potentially be generalized to other disease states and immunological phenotypes. A group of highly shared sequence variants was considered likely to be a technical artifact of the sequencing pipeline. Because counts were too low, seventeen rarely observed V segments, including chromosome 9 orphons, were left out of the earlier analysis of 587 of the donors. Because HLA typing was missing for some donors at each locus, association tests included only the typed subset. The cohort was sequenced for TCR beta chains only, and without alpha or paired-chain data the features that could be detected were limited. The only immune exposure information available for the cohort was CMV serostatus. A later analysis found that HLA-associated TCR beta chains were more clonally expanded and had lower generation probabilities than equally common non-associated chains. According to a later analysis, parvovirus B19, influenza, CMV and Epstein-Barr virus appeared linked to several top co-occurrence clusters. In a later genetic analysis, a missense DCLRE1C variant was associated with V-gene and J-gene trimming of TCR beta chains, and the association was replicated in an independent cohort. Three of the identified cytomegalovirus-associated TCR beta chains were confirmed in vitro to be specific for cytomegalovirus antigens. Assigning TCR associations to individual alleles was difficult when HLA alleles, especially DR and DQ, strongly co-occurred. In an earlier analysis of around 600 of the donors, most TCR beta V segments were observed in productive rearrangements about 87% or about 30% of the time, broadly matching IMGT annotations.

The library was made by the immunoSEQ multiplex PCR assay. A mixture of 60 forward primers for TCR Vbeta segments and 13 reverse primers for TCR Jbeta segments was used in the multiplex PCR. The CDR3 region of rearranged TCR beta genes was amplified from genomic DNA with a multiplex PCR assay. Amplified TCR beta libraries were sequenced as 87-base-pair reads on the Illumina HiSeq System. From the authors' description of their analysis: In a later analysis, tens of millions of unique TCR beta chains were counted across the approximately 640 repertoires, and roughly 9.9 million of these chains were shared by at least two donors. Raw reads were error-corrected and collapsed into unique sequences with a nearest-neighbor algorithm that merged closely related sequences to remove PCR and sequencing errors. Alignment of CDR3 sequences to IMGT reference sequences was used to assign V, D and J gene segments. For a sequence to be retained, at least a six-nucleotide match to both a V gene segment and a J gene segment was required. A rearrangement was called productive if the CDR3 had no stop codons and remained in frame with V and J, and every other rearrangement was called non-productive. CDR3 was defined according to IMGT convention as the region running from the second conserved V-encoded cysteine to the conserved J-encoded phenylalanine. The earlier analysis of fewer than 750 of the donors excluded sequences that lacked an unambiguous match to a single V gene segment. An earlier analysis of a few hundred of the donors called V segments functional above 56.7% productive rearrangements and segregating when the between-donor standard deviation exceeded 5%. To diagnose cytomegalovirus status from the catalog of TCR beta chain sequences, a statistical classification framework was built. In a later analysis, TCR nucleotide sequences were compared against IMGT/GENE-DB human TR gene sequences so that V and J genes could be assigned. In a later analysis, CDR3 sequences and most-parsimonious VDJ recombination scenarios were assigned using the TCRdist pipeline. In a later analysis, every TCR beta chain was defined by the combination of its CDR3 amino acid sequence and its V-gene family, and reads without a unique V-gene family were dropped. A later analysis removed 500 to 600 highly shared, low-generation-probability nucleotide sequences to deal with suspected cross-contamination and a sequencing artifact. For each public chain, a later analysis derived a clonal expansion index from normalized ranks of inferred template counts within each repertoire. In a later analysis, generation probabilities were computed with a VDJ recombination model fitted to out-of-frame rearrangements, and the resulting probabilities were checked against IGoR. In a later analysis, TCR-TCR, TCR-HLA and TCR-CMV co-occurrence was scored with hypergeometric tests, and a repertoire-size bias correction was applied to TCR pairs. To estimate false discovery rates, a later analysis permuted the HLA or CMV assignments 20 times. In a later analysis, co-occurring TCRs were grouped using DBSCAN, with TCRdist sequence similarity added in when clustering inside HLA-allele-positive subsets. For co-occurrence clustering, repertoires with fewer than 30,000 or more than 120,000 public chains were excluded, along with roughly 5 repertoires with anomalous nucleotide sharing. TCRdb took over this immuneACCESS table, retaining in-frame rearrangements with V and J assigned. Such tables are incomplete; in checked studies, under half of the missing clones stem from an unresolved V gene, and the remainder is unexplained. The V and J calls and clone size were taken over from that table, and D and trimming were inferred from the DNA. Across this sample there are 150,000 to 180,000 clones, with roughly 77% seen only once. The ten biggest clones cover roughly 7.1% of the sample.

Specimen: PBMCs. The TCR was taken from a man aged 25 to 40 in good health and CMV-seropositive. This chain is built from TRBV5-6 and TRBJ1-5; 9 junctional bases match TRBD1. The bases read TGTGCCAGCAGCAGGACAGGGGAGTGGGACAATCAGCCCCAGCATTTT. Translated, it gives CASSRTGEWDNQPQHF.